The clone carrying this TCR beta chain has only one observation. Its antigen is still unknown. Profiling relied on immunoSEQ multiplex PCR, and the TCRdb table lists in-frame clones only, not all of them. The profile shows 90,000 to 150,000 clones, about 83% of them singletons. This sample was included in a study of cytomegalovirus exposure and HLA in healthy donors. Findings and caveats of the study: TCR clusters originating in the first cohort tended to co-occur in the 120 validation repertoires, according to a later analysis. TCR beta chains numbering 150 to 200 were designated cytomegalovirus-associated.

V was clipped by 1 base and J by 0 bases, with 10 bases between them. The CDR3 sequence is 15 residues long. Germline loops: CDR1 MNHNS, CDR2 SASEGT. The sequence derives from a man younger than 35 in good health and CMV-seronegative. Sequencing was performed on PBMCs. The V gene is TRBV6-1, the J gene TRBJ2-7; possible D gene TRBD1, 6 bases. In DNA form, the CDR3 reads TGTGCCAGCAGTGAAGTGGGACATAGCTCCTACGAGCAGTACTTC. This encodes CASSEVGHSSYEQYF.